This is a list of T cell receptor beta chains from one sample in a study of shared clonotypes between healthy human individuals. Profiling relied on immunoSEQ multiplex PCR, and the TCRdb table lists in-frame clones only, not all of them. The table includes some 900,000 clones, around 80% detected once. The sample comprised memory CD4+ T cells sorted from blood. The receptors derive from a man between 18 and 29 years old in good health. Both conserved end residues are part of each CDR3. The D gene is left open where the match is weak. Clone size is stated in some rows and not others, as once, few, many or a class when expanded.

J | D | V | size | DNA | CDR3
TRBJ1-1 | . | TRBV7-9 | . | TGTGCCAGCAGCTTAAATGCAGGGGAGGGTGAAGCTTTCTTT | CASSLNAGEGEAFF
TRBJ1-4 | TRBD1 | TRBV30 | few | TGTGCCTGGAGTGTACAGGGGTTAAGCGGTGAAAAACTGTTTTTT | CAWSVQGLSGEKLFF
TRBJ2-5 | . | TRBV30 | . | TGTGCCTGGAGTGACCACGGGGGCCGAGAGACCCAGTACTTC | CAWSDHGGRETQYF
TRBJ1-6 | . | TRBV6-6 | . | TGTGCCAGCAGTTACCCAGGGGCCTCGAATTCACCCCTCCACTTT | CASSYPGASNSPLHF
TRBJ2-1 | TRBD2 | TRBV7-8 | . | TGTGCCAGCAGCTTAGCTGGACTAGTTAGTAATGAGCAGTTCTTC | CASSLAGLVSNEQFF
TRBJ2-6 | TRBD2 | TRBV2 | once | TGTGCCAGCAGTGAAGGACTAGCGGGAAAGCTACTCTCTGGGGCCAACGTCCTGACTTTC | CASSEGLAGKLLSGANVLTF
TRBJ1-6 | . | TRBV30 | . | TGTGCCTGTGATACTGGGGGATCAGGCTCACCCCTCCACTTT | CACDTGGSGSPLHF
TRBJ1-1 | . | TRBV19 | . | TGTGCCAGTAGTGCGGGACGCCTCCCAGGGCCGGACACTGAAGCTTTCTTT | CASSAGRLPGPDTEAFF
TRBJ2-1 | . | TRBV6-4 | few | TGTGCCAGCAGTGAAGAGACGGGGTTCTCCTACAATGAGCAGTTCTTC | CASSEETGFSYNEQFF
TRBJ2-3 | TRBD2 | TRBV7-2 | . | TGTGCCAGCAGCCCGGCTAGCGGGGGGGTAACAGATACGCAGTATTTT | CASSPASGGVTDTQYF
TRBJ2-7 | TRBD1 | TRBV2 | . | TGTGCCAGCAGATACCGGGACAGGGGGAAATTCGAGCAGTACTTC | CASRYRDRGKFEQYF
TRBJ1-2 | . | TRBV30 | . | TGTGCCTGGAGTCAGCAGACAGTAAACTATGGCTACACCTTC | CAWSQQTVNYGYTF
TRBJ2-7 | TRBD2 | TRBV4-1 | . | TGCGCCAGCAGCCGGTTACTAGCGGGAGAGTACGAGCAGTACTTC | CASSRLLAGEYEQYF
TRBJ2-1 | TRBD2 | TRBV19 | once | TGTGCCAGTAGTATACAGCGGGAGGCTCGGAATGAGCAGTTCTTC | CASSIQREARNEQFF
TRBJ2-3 | TRBD2 | TRBV5-1 | once | TGCGCCAGCAGCTTGGGAGCGGGAGAATTCACAGATACGCAGTATTTT | CASSLGAGEFTDTQYF
TRBJ2-1 | . | TRBV6-1 | . | TGTGCCAGCAGTGAAGCAGGGGGGGATCTCGGTGAGCAGTTCTTC | CASSEAGGDLGEQFF
TRBJ2-1 | . | TRBV5-1 | once | TGCGCCAGCAGCTTGGAAAGGACGAAGCAGTTCTTC | CASSLERTKQFF
TRBJ2-7 | TRBD2 | TRBV18 | . | TGTGCCAGCTCACTCGGGACTAGCGGGGCCTACGAGCAGTACTTC | CASSLGTSGAYEQYF
TRBJ2-5 | . | TRBV5-1 | . | TGCGCCAGCAGCCTGGGCAGGGGCCCTCCGAGCCAAGAGACCCAGTACTTC | CASSLGRGPPSQETQYF
TRBJ2-4 | TRBD1 | TRBV5-6 | . | TGTGCCAGCAGCTTGGGTCAGGGACAGTGCAACTTC | CASSLGQGQCNF
TRBJ1-4 | . | TRBV6-1 | . | TGTGCCACCCGACGGGCTAATGAAAAACTGTTTTTT | CATRRANEKLFF
TRBJ1-1 | TRBD1 | TRBV4-1 | . | TGCGCCAGCAGCCATAGGGGACAGGCGTTCTTT | CASSHRGQAFF
TRBJ1-2 | TRBD1 | TRBV6-5 | . | TGTGCCAGCACTTTTGGGACAGGGAACGGCTACACCTTC | CASTFGTGNGYTF
TRBJ1-1 | . | TRBV6-6 | . | TGTGCCAGCAGGGGGCAGGGTCAGGTCGCTGAAGCTTTCTTT | CASRGQGQVAEAFF
TRBJ2-3 | . | TRBV7-3 | . | TGTGCCAGCAGCTTAACGTTAGGGGCTACCCCGGATACGCAGTATTTT | CASSLTLGATPDTQYF
TRBJ2-1 | TRBD1 | TRBV7-2 | few | TGTGCCAGCAGCCCCCGAGCCGGGACAGGGTACAATGAGCAGTTCTTC | CASSPRAGTGYNEQFF
TRBJ2-1 | TRBD1 | TRBV10-1 | . | TGCGCCAGCAGTGAGTCCGGGACAGCGTACAATGAGCAGTTCTTC | CASSESGTAYNEQFF
TRBJ2-6 | TRBD1 | TRBV2 | once | TGTGCCAGCAGGATAGGACAGGGACCTGGGGCCAACGTCCTGACTTTC | CASRIGQGPGANVLTF
TRBJ1-4 | TRBD1 | TRBV28 | . | TGTGCCAGCAAGGGACAGGGATGGGAAAAACTGTTTTTT | CASKGQGWEKLFF
TRBJ1-6 | TRBD1 | TRBV7-9 | . | TGTGCCAGCAGCTTAGGACAGGGCGGGTCCTATAATTCACCCCTCCACTTT | CASSLGQGGSYNSPLHF
TRBJ2-2 | . | TRBV15 | . | TGTGCCACCAGCACGATAGGCACCGGGGAGCTGTTTTTT | CATSTIGTGELFF
TRBJ1-4 | . | TRBV21-1 | . | TGTGCCAGCAGCAGAGAACAGGGGGCCGGTGAAAAACTGTTTTTT | CASSREQGAGEKLFF
TRBJ1-2 | . | TRBV2 | few | TGTGCCAGCAGTTCCTATCTTATGGGCTACACCTTC | CASSSYLMGYTF
TRBJ2-1 | TRBD1 | TRBV7-2 | . | TGTGCCAGCAGCTCATGGGACAGGAATGAGCAGTTCTTC | CASSSWDRNEQFF
TRBJ2-2 | . | TRBV18 | few | TGTGCCAGCTCACCACTAGATCCCGGGGAGCTGTTTTTT | CASSPLDPGELFF
TRBJ2-1 | . | TRBV9 | . | TGTGCCAGCACCCGGGGGCGGGGATCCTACAATGAGCAGTTCTTC | CASTRGRGSYNEQFF
TRBJ2-5 | . | TRBV5-4 | . | TGTGCCAGCAGCTTGGCCAGTGGGTTCTTCCAAGAGACCCAGTACTTC | CASSLASGFFQETQYF
TRBJ2-2 | TRBD2 | TRBV5-1 | few | TGCGCCAGCAGCTCGGGGACTAGCGGGAACACCGGGGAGCTGTTTTTT | CASSSGTSGNTGELFF
TRBJ2-7 | TRBD2 | TRBV7-8 | . | TGTGCCAGCACCACGGGACTAGGGGTCTACGAGCAGTACTTC | CASTTGLGVYEQYF
TRBJ2-2 | TRBD2 | TRBV6-1 | . | TGTGCCAGCAGCACTAGCGGGGGGGCCCCCGGGGAGCTGTTTTTT | CASSTSGGAPGELFF
TRBJ2-2 | TRBD1 | TRBV7-3 | once | TGTGCCAGCAGCGTGAATGGACAGGACACCGGGGAGCTGTTTTTT | CASSVNGQDTGELFF
TRBJ2-1 | TRBD2 | TRBV7-6 | . | TGTGCCAGCAGCTTAGCTAGCGGGAGCTCTCCCAATGAGCAGTTCTTC | CASSLASGSSPNEQFF
TRBJ2-2 | . | TRBV11-3 | . | TGTGCCAGCAGCTTAGATTTCCCCGGGGAGCTGTTTTTT | CASSLDFPGELFF
TRBJ1-4 | . | TRBV6-5 | once | TGTGCCAGCAGTTACTCACCCACGGATAATGAAAAACTGTTTTTT | CASSYSPTDNEKLFF
TRBJ2-3 | . | TRBV5-1 | . | TGCGCCAGCAGCTTGGCAGGCAGGGCCACAGATACGCAGTATTTT | CASSLAGRATDTQYF
TRBJ1-2 | . | TRBV19 | . | TGTGCCAGTAGTCCCTCCTCTCTCTATGGCTACACCTTC | CASSPSSLYGYTF
TRBJ1-6 | TRBD1 | TRBV7-8 | . | TGTGCCAGCAGCTTACGGGACAGGGTCTTCCTACGCGGTTCACCCCTCCACTTT | CASSLRDRVFLRGSPLHF
TRBJ1-2 | TRBD1 | TRBV6-5 | . | TGTGCCAGCAGTCCACAGGGGGCGCGAGGGGATGGCTACACCTTC | CASSPQGARGDGYTF
TRBJ2-7 | . | TRBV5-5 | . | TGTGCCAGCACCCGCACTCCGGGGGCGCAGACAGAGCAGTACTTC | CASTRTPGAQTEQYF
TRBJ2-3 | . | TRBV5-1 | . | TGCGCCAGCACTCCGACGGTTAGCACAGATACGCAGTATTTT | CASTPTVSTDTQYF
TRBJ2-3 | . | TRBV5-4 | many | TGTGCCAGCAGCTTGGCCGCTCACCTAAGCACAGATACGCAGTATTTT | CASSLAAHLSTDTQYF
TRBJ2-7 | TRBD2 | TRBV2 | . | TGTGCCAGCACCCAAGCGGGATTTACCTACGAGCAGTACTTC | CASTQAGFTYEQYF
TRBJ2-7 | . | TRBV2 | many | TGTGCCAGCAGTTACGGACAGAAATACGAGCAGTACTTC | CASSYGQKYEQYF
TRBJ2-3 | TRBD2 | TRBV30 | . | TGTGCCTGGAGTTTTTTTAGCGGGGGAATCACAGATACGCAGTATTTT | CAWSFFSGGITDTQYF
TRBJ2-1 | . | TRBV13 | . | TGTGCCAGCAGCTTAGAACCCTTCCGGACTATCTACAATGAGCAGTTCTTC | CASSLEPFRTIYNEQFF